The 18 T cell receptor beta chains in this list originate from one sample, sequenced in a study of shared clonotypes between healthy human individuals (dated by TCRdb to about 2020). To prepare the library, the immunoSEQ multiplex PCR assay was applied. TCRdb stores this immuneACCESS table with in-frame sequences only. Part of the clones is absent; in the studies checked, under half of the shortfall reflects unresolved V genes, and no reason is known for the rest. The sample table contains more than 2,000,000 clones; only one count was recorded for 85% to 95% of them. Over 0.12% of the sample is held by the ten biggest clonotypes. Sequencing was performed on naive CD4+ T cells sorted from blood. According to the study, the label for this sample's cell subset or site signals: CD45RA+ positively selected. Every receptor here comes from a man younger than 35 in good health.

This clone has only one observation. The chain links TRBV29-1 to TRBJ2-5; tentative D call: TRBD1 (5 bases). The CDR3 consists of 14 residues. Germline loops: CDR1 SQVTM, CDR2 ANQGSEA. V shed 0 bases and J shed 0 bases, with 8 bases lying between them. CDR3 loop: CSVEDRAYQETQYF. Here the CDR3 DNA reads TGCAGCGTTGAAGACAGGGCGTACCAAGAGACCCAGTACTTC.

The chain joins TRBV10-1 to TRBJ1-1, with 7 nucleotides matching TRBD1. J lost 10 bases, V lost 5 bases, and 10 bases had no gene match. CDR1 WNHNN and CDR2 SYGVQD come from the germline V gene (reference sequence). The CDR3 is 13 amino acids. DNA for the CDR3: TGCGCCAGCAGTAAGGGACAGAACCCAAGAGCTTTCTTT. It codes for CASSKGQNPRAFF.

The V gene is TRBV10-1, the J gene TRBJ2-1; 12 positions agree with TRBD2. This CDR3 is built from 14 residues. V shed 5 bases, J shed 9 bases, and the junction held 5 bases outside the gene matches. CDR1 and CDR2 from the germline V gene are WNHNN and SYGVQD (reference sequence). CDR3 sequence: CASSHGLAGTEQFF. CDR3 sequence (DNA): TGCGCCAGCAGTCACGGACTAGCGGGGACTGAGCAGTTCTTC.

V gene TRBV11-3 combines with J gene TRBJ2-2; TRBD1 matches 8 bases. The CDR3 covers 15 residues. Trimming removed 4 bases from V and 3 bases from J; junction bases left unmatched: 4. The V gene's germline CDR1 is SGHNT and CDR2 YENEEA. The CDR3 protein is CASSSGTGHTGELFF. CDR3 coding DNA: TGTGCCAGCAGCTCGGGGACAGGACACACCGGGGAGCTGTTTTTT.

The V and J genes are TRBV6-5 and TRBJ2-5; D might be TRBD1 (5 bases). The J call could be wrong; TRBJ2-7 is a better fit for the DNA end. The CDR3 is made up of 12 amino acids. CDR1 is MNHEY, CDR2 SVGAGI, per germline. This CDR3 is CASNPGHDEQYF. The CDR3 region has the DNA TGTGCCAGCAACCCAGGGCACGACGAGCAGTACTTC.

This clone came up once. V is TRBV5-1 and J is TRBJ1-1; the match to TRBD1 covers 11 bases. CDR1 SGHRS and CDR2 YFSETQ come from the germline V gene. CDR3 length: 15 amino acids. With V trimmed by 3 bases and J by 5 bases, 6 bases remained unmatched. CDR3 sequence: CASSYGQGALTEAFF. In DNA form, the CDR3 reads TGCGCCAGCAGCTACGGACAGGGGGCGCTTACTGAAGCTTTCTTT.

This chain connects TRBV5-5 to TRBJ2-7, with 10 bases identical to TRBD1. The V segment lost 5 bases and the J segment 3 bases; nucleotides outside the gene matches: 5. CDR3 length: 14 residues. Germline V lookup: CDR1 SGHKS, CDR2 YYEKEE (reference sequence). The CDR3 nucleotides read TGTGCCAGCAGTGGGACAGGGGCCGGCTACGAGCAGTACTTC. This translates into CASSGTGAGYEQYF.

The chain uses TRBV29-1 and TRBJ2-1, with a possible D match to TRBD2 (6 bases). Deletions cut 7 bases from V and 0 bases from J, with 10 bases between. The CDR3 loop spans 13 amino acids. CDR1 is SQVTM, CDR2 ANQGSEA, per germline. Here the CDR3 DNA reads TGCAGCGGCGGGACCATCTCCTACAATGAGCAGTTCTTC. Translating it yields CSGGTISYNEQFF.

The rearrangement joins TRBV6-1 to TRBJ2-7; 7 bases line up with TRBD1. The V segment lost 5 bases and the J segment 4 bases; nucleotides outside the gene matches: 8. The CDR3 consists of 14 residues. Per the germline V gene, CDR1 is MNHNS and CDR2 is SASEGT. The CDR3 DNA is TGTGCCAGCAGTTTCACCGGGACAGCTTACGAGCAGTACTTC. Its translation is CASSFTGTAYEQYF.

CDR3 in amino acids: CASRPTSNTGELFF. The CDR3 DNA follows: TGTGCCAGCAGGCCGACTAGTAACACCGGGGAGCTGTTTTTT. The chain uses TRBV7-2 and TRBJ2-2, with D perhaps TRBD2 (6 bases). The germline CDR1 and CDR2 sequences are SGHTA and FQGNSA. V was trimmed by 6 bases and J by 2 bases, leaving 10 bases between them. The CDR3 has 14 residues. Supplemented by reference TRBV7-2 and TRBJ2-2, the full variable domain reads GAGVSQSPSNKVTEKGKDVELRCDPISGHTALYWYRQSLGQGLEFLIYFQGNSAPDKSGLPSDRFSAERTGGSVSTLTIQRTQQEDSAVYLCASRPTSNTGELFFGEGSRLTVL.

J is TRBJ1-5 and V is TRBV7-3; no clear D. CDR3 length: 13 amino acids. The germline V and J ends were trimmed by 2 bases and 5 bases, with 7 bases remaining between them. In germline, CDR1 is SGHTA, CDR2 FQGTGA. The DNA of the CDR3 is TGTGCCAGCAGCTTAGCCGGCGATCAGCCCCAGCATTTT. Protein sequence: CASSLAGDQPQHF.

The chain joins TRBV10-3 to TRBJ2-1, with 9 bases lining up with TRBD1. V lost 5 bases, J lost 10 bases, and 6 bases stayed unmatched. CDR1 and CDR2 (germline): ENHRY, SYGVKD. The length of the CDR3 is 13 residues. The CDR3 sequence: CAISWDREVEQFF. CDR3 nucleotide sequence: TGTGCCATCAGTTGGGACAGGGAGGTGGAGCAGTTCTTC.

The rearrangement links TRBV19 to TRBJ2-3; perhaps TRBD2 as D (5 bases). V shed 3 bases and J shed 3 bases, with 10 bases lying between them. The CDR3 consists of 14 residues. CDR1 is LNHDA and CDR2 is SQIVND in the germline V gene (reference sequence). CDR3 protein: CASSIRGETDTQYF. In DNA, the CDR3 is TGTGCCAGTAGTATCCGGGGAGAAACAGATACGCAGTATTTT.

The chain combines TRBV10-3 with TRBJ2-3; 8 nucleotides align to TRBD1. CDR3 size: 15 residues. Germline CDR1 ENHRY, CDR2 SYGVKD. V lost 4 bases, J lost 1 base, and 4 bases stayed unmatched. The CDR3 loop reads CAISASDRGTDTQYF. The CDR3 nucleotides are TGTGCCATCAGTGCCTCGGACAGGGGCACAGATACGCAGTATTTT.

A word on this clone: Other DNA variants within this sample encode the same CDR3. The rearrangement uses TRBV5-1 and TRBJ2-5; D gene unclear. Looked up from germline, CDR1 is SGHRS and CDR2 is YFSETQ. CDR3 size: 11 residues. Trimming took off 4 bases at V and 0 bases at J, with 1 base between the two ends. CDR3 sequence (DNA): TGCGCCAGCAGCGACCAAGAGACCCAGTACTTC. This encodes CASSDQETQYF.

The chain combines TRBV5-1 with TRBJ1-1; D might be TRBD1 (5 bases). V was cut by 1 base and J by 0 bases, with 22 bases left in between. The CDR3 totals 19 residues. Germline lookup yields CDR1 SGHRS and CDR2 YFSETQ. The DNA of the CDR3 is TGCGCCAGCAGCTTGAGTCTTTACAGGACTGGTGCCTTGAACACTGAAGCTTTCTTT. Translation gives CASSLSLYRTGALNTEAFF.

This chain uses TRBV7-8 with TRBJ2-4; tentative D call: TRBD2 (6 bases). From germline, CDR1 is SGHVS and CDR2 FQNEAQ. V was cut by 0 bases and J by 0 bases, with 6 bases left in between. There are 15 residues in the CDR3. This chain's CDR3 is CASSLAGGAKNIQYF. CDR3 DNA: TGTGCCAGCAGCTTAGCGGGGGGAGCCAAAAACATTCAGTACTTC.

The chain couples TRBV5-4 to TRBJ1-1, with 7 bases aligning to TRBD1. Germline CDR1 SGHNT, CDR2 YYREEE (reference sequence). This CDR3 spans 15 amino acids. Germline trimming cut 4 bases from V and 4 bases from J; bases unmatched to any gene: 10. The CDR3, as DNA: TGTGCCAGCAGCCCCCCGGAGAGGGGGCTCACTGAAGCTTTCTTT. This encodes CASSPPERGLTEAFF.